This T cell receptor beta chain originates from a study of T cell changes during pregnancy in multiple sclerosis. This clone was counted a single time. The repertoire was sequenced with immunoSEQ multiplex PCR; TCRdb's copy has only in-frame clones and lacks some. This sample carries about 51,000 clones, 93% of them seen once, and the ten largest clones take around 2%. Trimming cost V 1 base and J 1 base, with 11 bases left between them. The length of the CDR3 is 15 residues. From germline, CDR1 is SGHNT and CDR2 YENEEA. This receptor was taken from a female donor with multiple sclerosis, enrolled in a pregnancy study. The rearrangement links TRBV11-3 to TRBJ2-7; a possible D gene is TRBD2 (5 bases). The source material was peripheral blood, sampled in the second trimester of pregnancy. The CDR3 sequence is CASSLGRGLSYEQYF. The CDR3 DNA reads TGTGCCAGCAGCTTAGGCCGGGGTCTGTCCTACGAGCAGTACTTC.